The rows below give T cell receptor beta chains drawn from one sample of a study of regulatory T cells in long-lasting Graves disease. TCRdb reprocessed the multiplex PCR reads via MiXCR and lists one record per CDR3 protein. The data show approximately 540,000 distinct CDR3 sequences, approximately 12% seen once. These data were likewise used in another study, on T cells in Graves' hyperthyroidism and ophthalmopathy.

The sample consisted of peripheral blood mononuclear cells (PBMCs), taken at new diagnosis, from a patient treated with antithyroid drugs. Receptors were obtained from a woman in her thirties with Graves disease. The CDR3 runs from the conserved cysteine through the conserved F or W. The D gene is left open where the match is weak. Not all rows give a size; the values are once, few, many and, for expanded clones, a class.

j_gene,v_gene,abundance,d_gene,CDR3nt,CDR3aa
TRBJ2-1,TRBV12-3/TRBV12-4,many,TRBD2,TGTGCCAGCACCAACAGCGGGAGGTACTACAATGAGCAGTTCTTC,CASTNSGRYYNEQFF
TRBJ1-6,TRBV19,many,TRBD1,TGTGCCAGTAGTACCGGGACAGGGGGGGTCCCCCTCCACTTT,CASSTGTGGVPLHF
TRBJ1-4,TRBV28,many,TRBD1,TGTGCCAGCAGTTCCGGGACAGATTTTAATGAAAAACTGTTTTTT,CASSSGTDFNEKLFF
TRBJ2-4,TRBV19,.,.,TGTGCCAGTAGTATAGACACCGAAGCTAACATTCAGTACTTC,CASSIDTEANIQYF
TRBJ2-2,TRBV4-1,.,.,TGCGCCCCCCCTTTCTGCACCGGGGAGCTGTTTTTT,CAPPFCTGELFF
TRBJ1-5,TRBV2,many,.,TGTGCCAGCACCGAAGAGCGGGGATATCAGCCCCAGCATTTT,CASTEERGYQPQHF
TRBJ1-1,TRBV20-1,many,TRBD1,TGCAGTGCTCAACCAGGGGGCGCCGGAGCTTTCTTT,CSAQPGGAGAFF
TRBJ2-7,TRBV2,many,TRBD2,TGTGCCAGCAGTGGTAGCGGGAGGACGTACGAGCAGTACTTC,CASSGSGRTYEQYF
TRBJ1-2,TRBV6-1,many,TRBD1,TGTGCCAGCAGGTCGACAGGGGCGCTCAATGGCTACACCTTC,CASRSTGALNGYTF
TRBJ2-5,TRBV19,many,.,TGTGCCAGTAGTATATCTCGGGGGCGAGGGTCCCCGGAGACCCAGTACTTC,CASSISRGRGSPETQYF
TRBJ2-7,TRBV12-5,.,.,TGTGCTAGTGGTTTGGGGGTCGACTGTTTC,CASGLGVDCF
TRBJ1-5,TRBV7-3,many,.,TGTGCCAGCAGCTTAACCGGGGACAACAATCAGCCCCAGCATTTT,CASSLTGDNNQPQHF
TRBJ1-6,TRBV6-2/TRBV6-3,.,TRBD1,TGTGCCATTGCCCGGGACAGGATCGCCTCACCCCTCCACTTT,CAIARDRIASPLHF
TRBJ2-6,TRBV27,many,.,TGTGCCAGCAGTTTACTCGGACGGGGAGCCTCTGGGGCCAACGTCCTGACTTTC,CASSLLGRGASGANVLTF
TRBJ2-7,TRBV4-3,few,TRBD2,TGCGCCAGCAGCCAAGATTATGGGCTAGCGGGCGTTTACGAGCAGTACTTC,CASSQDYGLAGVYEQYF
TRBJ1-5,TRBV5-1,.,.,TGCGCCAGCAGCTTGGAGCCAGGGACCAGCAATCAGCCCCAGCATTTT,CASSLEPGTSNQPQHF
TRBJ2-7,TRBV12-3/TRBV12-4,.,.,TGTGCCAGCAGTTCCACCGGGACCCCCTACGAGCAGTACTTC,CASSSTGTPYEQYF
TRBJ1-5,TRBV9,.,.,TGTGCCAGCAGCGTAGGTGGCAGGGCTGATCAGCCCCAGCATTTT,CASSVGGRADQPQHF
TRBJ2-1,TRBV5-4,.,TRBD2,TGTGCCAGCAGCCTCACGGCGCTAGCGGGAGAGTACAATGAGCAGTTCTTC,CASSLTALAGEYNEQFF
TRBJ2-1,TRBV6-1,few,TRBD1,TGTGCCAGCAGCCCCGGGACAGGGGCAAGGAATGAGCAGTTCTTC,CASSPGTGARNEQFF
TRBJ2-5,TRBV6-2/TRBV6-3,many,.,TGTGCCAGCAGTTACCCTTCGACGGAGACCCAGTACTTC,CASSYPSTETQYF
TRBJ1-1,TRBV4-1,few,.,TGCGCCAGCAGCCTCACCGGGCAGGGTGTGGACACTGAAGCTTTCTTT,CASSLTGQGVDTEAFF
TRBJ2-7,TRBV6-1,few,.,TGTGCCAGCATGGACAGCCTTCCCTACGAGCAGTACTTC,CASMDSLPYEQYF
TRBJ1-5,TRBV6-5,.,.,TGTGCCAGCAGTTACTCGGAGGCTACGAGGCCCCAGCATTTT,CASSYSEATRPQHF
TRBJ2-7,TRBV3-1,few,.,TGTGCCAGCAGCCAAGGACTTCCTAGCTCCTACGAGCAGTACTTC,CASSQGLPSSYEQYF
TRBJ1-6,TRBV30,many,.,TGTGCCGCCTTACAGGGTTATAATTCACCCCTCCACTTT,CAALQGYNSPLHF
TRBJ2-1,TRBV19,few,TRBD1,TGTGCCAGTACCGAGGGACAGAGCTCCTACAATGAGCAGTTCTTC,CASTEGQSSYNEQFF
TRBJ2-7,TRBV2,many,.,TGTGCCAGCAATCCCTCGGGGTACGAGCAGTACTTC,CASNPSGYEQYF
TRBJ2-1,TRBV15,many,.,TGTGCCACCAGCGGGGAGGATGAGCAGTTCTTC,CATSGEDEQFF